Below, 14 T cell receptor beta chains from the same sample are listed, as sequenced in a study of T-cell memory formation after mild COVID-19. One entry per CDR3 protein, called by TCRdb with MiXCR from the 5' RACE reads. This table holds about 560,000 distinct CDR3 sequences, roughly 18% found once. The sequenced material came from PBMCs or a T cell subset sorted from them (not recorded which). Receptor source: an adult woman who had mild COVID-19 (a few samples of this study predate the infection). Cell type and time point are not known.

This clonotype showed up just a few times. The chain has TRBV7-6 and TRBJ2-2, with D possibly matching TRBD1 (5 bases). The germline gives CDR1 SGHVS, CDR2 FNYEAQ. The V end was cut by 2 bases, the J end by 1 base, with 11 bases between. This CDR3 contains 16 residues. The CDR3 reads CASSLTTDLNTGELFF. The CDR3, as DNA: TGTGCCAGCAGCTTAACGACAGACCTGAACACCGGGGAGCTGTTTTTT.

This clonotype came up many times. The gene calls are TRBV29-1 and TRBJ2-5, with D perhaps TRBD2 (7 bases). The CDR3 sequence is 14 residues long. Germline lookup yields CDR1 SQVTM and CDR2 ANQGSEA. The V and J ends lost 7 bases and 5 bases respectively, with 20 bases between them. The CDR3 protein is CSGTARRGRETQYF. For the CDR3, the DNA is TGCAGCGGTACTGCGAGGCGGGGGCGGGAGACCCAGTACTTC.

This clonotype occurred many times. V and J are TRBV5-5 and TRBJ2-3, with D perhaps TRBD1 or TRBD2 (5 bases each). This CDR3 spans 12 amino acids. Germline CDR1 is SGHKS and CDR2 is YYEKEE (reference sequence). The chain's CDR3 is CTPRDRWDTQYF. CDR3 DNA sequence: TGTACCCCCAGGGACCGTTGGGATACGCAGTATTTT.

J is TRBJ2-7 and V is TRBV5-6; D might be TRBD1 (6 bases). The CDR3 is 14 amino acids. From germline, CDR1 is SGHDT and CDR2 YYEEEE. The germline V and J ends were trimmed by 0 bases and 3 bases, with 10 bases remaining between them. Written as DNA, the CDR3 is TGTGCCAGCAGCTTGGAACAGGGATTCTACGAGCAGTACTTC. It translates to CASSLEQGFYEQYF.

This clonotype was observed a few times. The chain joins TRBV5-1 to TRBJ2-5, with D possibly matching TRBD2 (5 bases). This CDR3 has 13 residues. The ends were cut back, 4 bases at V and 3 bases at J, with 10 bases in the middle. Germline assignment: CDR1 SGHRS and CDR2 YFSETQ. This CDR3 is CASSGAAKETQYF. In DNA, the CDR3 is TGCGCCAGCAGCGGAGCGGCCAAAGAGACCCAGTACTTC.

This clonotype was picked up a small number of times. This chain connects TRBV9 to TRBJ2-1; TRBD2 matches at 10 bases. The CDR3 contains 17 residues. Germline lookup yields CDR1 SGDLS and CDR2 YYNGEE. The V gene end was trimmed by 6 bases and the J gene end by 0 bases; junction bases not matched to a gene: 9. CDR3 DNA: TGTGCCAGCACTCAATTCCGGACTAGCGGCTCCTACAATGAGCAGTTCTTC. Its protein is CASTQFRTSGSYNEQFF. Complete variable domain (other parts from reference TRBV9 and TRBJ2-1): DSGVTQTPKHLITATGQRVTLRCSPRSGDLSVYWYQQSLDQGLQFLIQYYNGEERAKGNILERFSAQQFPDLHSELNLSSLELGDSALYFCASTQFRTSGSYNEQFFGPGTRLTVL.

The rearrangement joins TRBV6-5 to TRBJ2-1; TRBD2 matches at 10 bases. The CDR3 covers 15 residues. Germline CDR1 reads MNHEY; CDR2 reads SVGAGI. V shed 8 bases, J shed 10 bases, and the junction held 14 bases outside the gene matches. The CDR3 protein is CASGRLAGQRQEQFF. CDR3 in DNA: TGTGCCAGCGGAAGACTAGCGGGTCAACGACAGGAGCAGTTCTTC.

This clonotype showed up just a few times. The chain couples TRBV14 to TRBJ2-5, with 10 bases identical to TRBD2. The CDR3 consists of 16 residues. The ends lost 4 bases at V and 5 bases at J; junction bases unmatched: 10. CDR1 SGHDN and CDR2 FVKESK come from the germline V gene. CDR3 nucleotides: TGTGCCAGCAGCCTCGGGGCGCTAGCGGGAGTTGAGACCCAGTACTTC. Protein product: CASSLGALAGVETQYF.

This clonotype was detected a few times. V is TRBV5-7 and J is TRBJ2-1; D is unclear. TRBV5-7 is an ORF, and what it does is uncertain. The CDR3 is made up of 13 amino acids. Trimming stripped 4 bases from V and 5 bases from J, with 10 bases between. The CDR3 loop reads CASSLEFHNEQFF. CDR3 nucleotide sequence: TGTGCCAGCAGCCTGGAGTTTCACAATGAGCAGTTCTTC.

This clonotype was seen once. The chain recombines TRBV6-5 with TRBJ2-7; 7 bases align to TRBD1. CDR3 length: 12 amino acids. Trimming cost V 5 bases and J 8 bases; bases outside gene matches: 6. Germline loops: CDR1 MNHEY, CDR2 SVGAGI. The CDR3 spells CASSRGQRQQYF. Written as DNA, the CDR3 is TGTGCCAGCAGTAGGGGACAGCGGCAGCAGTACTTC.

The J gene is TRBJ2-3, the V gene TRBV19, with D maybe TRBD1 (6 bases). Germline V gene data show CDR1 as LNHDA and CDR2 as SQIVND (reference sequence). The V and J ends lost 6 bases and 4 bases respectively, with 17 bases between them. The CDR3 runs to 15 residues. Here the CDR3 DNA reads TGTGCCAGTAGCAAGGGACAAGCCCAATCAGATACGCAGTATTTT. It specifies CASSKGQAQSDTQYF.

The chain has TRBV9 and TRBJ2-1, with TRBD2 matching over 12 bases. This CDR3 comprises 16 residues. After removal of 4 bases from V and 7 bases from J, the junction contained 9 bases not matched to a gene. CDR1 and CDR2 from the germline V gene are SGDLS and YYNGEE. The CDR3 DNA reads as TGTGCCAGCAGCCCCTTAAGAACTAGCGGGAGGAATGAGCAGTTCTTC. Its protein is CASSPLRTSGRNEQFF.

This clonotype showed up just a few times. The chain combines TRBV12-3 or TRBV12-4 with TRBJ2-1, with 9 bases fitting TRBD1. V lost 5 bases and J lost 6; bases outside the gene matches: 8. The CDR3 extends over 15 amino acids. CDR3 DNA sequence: TGTGCCAGCAGTCCGGGACAGGGACGTCTCAATGAGCAGTTCTTC. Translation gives CASSPGQGRLNEQFF.

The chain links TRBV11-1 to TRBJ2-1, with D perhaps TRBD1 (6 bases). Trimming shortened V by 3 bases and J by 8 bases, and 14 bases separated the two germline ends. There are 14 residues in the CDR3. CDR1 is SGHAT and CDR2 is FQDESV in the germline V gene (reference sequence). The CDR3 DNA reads TGTGCCAGCAGCTTGGGGGCTAGTTTGCATGAGCAGTTCTTC. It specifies CASSLGASLHEQFF.